Sequencing of this T cell receptor (beta chain) was carried out in a study of spatial heterogeneity in lung cancer. Findings and caveats of the study: Mutation tallies in tumors tracked expanded intratumoral alpha and beta TCR counts.

This clonotype is labeled medium-sized (0.01 to 0.1%). Antigen unknown. Time point specified: sample taken at primary tumor resection. Donors were some 72 untreated early-stage non-small cell lung cancer patients. On each TCR cDNA molecule, a unique molecular identifier was present. TCRdb ran MiXCR on the 5' RACE reads and lists one entry per CDR3 protein. The data hold 20,000 to 25,000 distinct CDR3 sequences, with 6.4% observed a single time. The sequencing here drew on lung tumor tissue, taken at surgery. The sequence was obtained from a male donor with early-stage non-small cell lung cancer.

CDR3 bases: TGCGCCAGCAGCCTGACCATGAACACTGAAGCTTTCTTT. It specifies CASSLTMNTEAFF. The J gene is TRBJ1-1, the V gene TRBV5-1; the D is unclear. V dropped 4 bases and J dropped 0 bases, with 7 bases sitting between them. Germline V gene lookup returns CDR1 SGHRS and CDR2 YFSETQ. This CDR3 comprises 13 residues. The entire variable domain, with the rest obtained from reference TRBV5-1 and TRBJ1-1, is as follows: KAGVTQTPRYLIKTRGQQVTLSCSPISGHRSVSWYQQTPGQGLQFLFEYFSETQRNKGNFPGRFSGRQFSNSRSEMNVSTLELGDSALYLCASSLTMNTEAFFGQGTRLTVV.